This T cell receptor beta chain was retrieved from a study of blood T cells in healthy people across ages. Study-level findings and limits: More naive CD4+ cells and higher diversity marked long-lived donors relative to aged donors.

This CDR3 has 14 amino acids. The V gene's germline CDR1 is MNHEY and CDR2 SVGAGI. Germline trimming cut 9 bases from V and 9 bases from J; bases unmatched to any gene: 12. Samples each yielded at least 6 micrograms of total RNA. For the second PCR, which ran for roughly 6 to 12 cycles, a sample-barcoded 5' primer and a J-beta primer mix were used. A 12-random-nucleotide template-switch adaptor tagged each cDNA molecule. From the 5' RACE reads, TCRdb called clonotypes with MiXCR, one entry per CDR3 protein. The data show 750,000 to 1,000,000 distinct CDR3 sequences, roughly 29% seen once. This clonotype was seen repeatedly, ten times or more. The antigen remains undetermined. This sample also appeared in a second study, on T cells of mothers and their children. That work adds: Per mother, over 8 million TCR beta CDR3 reads were obtained; per child, roughly 2.8 million.

The chain joins TRBV6-5 to TRBJ2-1; 9 bases agree with TRBD1. The sequenced sample consisted of blood. This TCR derives from a woman in her thirties or forties in good health. CDR3 loop: CASQGQGGILEQFF. CDR3 in DNA: TGTGCCAGTCAGGGACAGGGTGGAATCCTTGAGCAGTTCTTC.